This T cell receptor (beta chain) originates from a study of Ad26.COV2.S vaccination and SARS-CoV-2 variants. Looking at the study overall: As a participant in COV1001, the donor was in the Ad26.COV2.S trial arm. Dosing was one shot or two shots 56 days apart.

As concerns this clone: Its antigen is not known.

Assay used: immunoSEQ multiplex PCR; TCRdb lists only in-frame clones, some missing. The sample lists about 250,000 clones; around 85% were seen once. The treatment is: about 20 received Ad26.COV2.S at low or high dose, single or two shots; 5 received placebo; per-sample allocation not given. Day 63 following the first vaccine or placebo injection was when the samples were taken. The CDR3 has 15 residues. Germline lookup yields CDR1 SNHLY and CDR2 FYNNEI. Germline trimming cut 7 bases from V and 7 bases from J; bases unmatched to any gene: 11. Study observations and caveats: Placebo recipients had lower spike-specific TCR breadth than vaccine recipients. Those who received vaccine or placebo ended up with similar non-spike TCR breadth.

The clonotype originates from a person aged 18-60 years who received the Ad26.COV2.S COVID-19 vaccine or a placebo. The sample in question was peripheral blood, obtained in a trial of Ad26.COV2.S vaccine versus placebo. The chain couples TRBV2 to TRBJ2-1; 9 nucleotides match TRBD1. CDR3 region: CASNTGGTFGNEQFF. The CDR3 DNA reads as TGTGCCAGCAATACAGGGGGCACGTTTGGGAATGAGCAGTTCTTC.